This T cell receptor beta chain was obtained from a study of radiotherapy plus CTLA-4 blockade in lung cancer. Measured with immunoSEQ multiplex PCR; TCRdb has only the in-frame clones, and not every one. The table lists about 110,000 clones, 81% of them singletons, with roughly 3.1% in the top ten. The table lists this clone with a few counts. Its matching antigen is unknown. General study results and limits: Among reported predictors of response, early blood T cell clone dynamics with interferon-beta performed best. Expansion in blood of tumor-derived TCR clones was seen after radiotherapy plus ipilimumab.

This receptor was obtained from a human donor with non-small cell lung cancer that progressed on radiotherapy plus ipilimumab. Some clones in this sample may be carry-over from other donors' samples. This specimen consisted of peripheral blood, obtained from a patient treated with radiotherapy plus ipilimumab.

In nucleotides, the CDR3 is TGTGCCAGCAGCACCACTCGGACCTCCCCGGGGGAGCAGTACTTC. The encoded protein is CASSTTRTSPGEQYF. The V call is TRBV5-6, the J call TRBJ2-7; a weak D match, TRBD2 (5 bases). The CDR3 has 15 residues. Germline lookup yields CDR1 SGHDT and CDR2 YYEEEE. Between the trimmed V and J ends, which lost 4 bases and 7 bases, there was a span of 21 bases.